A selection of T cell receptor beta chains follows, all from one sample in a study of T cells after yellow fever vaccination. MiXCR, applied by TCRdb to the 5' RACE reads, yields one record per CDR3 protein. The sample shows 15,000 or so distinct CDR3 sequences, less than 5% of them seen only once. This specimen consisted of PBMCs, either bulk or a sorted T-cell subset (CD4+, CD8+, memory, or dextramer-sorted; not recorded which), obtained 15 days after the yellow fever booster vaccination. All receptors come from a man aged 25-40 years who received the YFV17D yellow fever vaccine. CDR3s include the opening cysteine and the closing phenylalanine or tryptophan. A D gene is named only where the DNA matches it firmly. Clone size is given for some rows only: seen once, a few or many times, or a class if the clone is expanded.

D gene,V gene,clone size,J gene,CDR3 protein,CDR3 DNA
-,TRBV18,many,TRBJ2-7,CASSPLADSYEQYF,TGTGCCAGCTCACCATTAGCGGACTCCTACGAGCAGTACTTC
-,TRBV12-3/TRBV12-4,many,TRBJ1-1,CASSLSGTIAEAFF,TGTGCCAGCAGTTTAAGCGGGACAATAGCTGAAGCTTTCTTT
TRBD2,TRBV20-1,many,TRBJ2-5,CSAVGTSGDPVTQYF,TGCAGTGCTGTAGGGACTAGCGGGGATCCGGTCACCCAGTACTTC
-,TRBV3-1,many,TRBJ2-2,CASATRRLEPSANTGELFF,TGTGCCAGCGCCACCCGGAGACTCGAGCCGTCCGCGAACACCGGGGAGCTGTTTTTT
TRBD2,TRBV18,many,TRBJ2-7,CASSRGVPYEQYF,TGTGCCAGCTCCCGGGGGGTACCTTACGAGCAGTACTTC
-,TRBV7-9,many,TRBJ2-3,CASSDPLDDTQYF,TGTGCCAGTAGCGATCCCCTGGACGATACGCAGTATTTT
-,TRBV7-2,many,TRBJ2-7,CASSLVGSAYEQYF,TGTGCCAGCAGCTTAGTAGGCTCCGCCTACGAGCAGTACTTC
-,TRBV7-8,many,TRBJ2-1,CASSSPTEYNEQFF,TGTGCCAGCAGCTCACCCACAGAATACAATGAGCAGTTCTTC
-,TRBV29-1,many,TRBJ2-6,CSVGQAGANVLTF,TGCAGCGTTGGACAGGCTGGGGCCAACGTCCTGACTTTC
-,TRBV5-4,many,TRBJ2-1,CASSLRGGNEQFF,TGTGCCAGCAGCTTAAGGGGGGGCAATGAGCAGTTCTTC
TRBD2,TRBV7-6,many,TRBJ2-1,CASSLLTSGIINEQFF,TGTGCCAGCAGCCTCCTGACTAGCGGGATAATCAATGAGCAGTTCTTC
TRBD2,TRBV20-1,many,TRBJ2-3,CSAKGITSGLRGTQYF,TGCAGTGCTAAAGGCATAACTAGCGGCCTACGGGGTACGCAGTATTTT
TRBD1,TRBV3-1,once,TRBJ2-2,CACTQEARGTVANTGELFF,TGTGCCTGCACCCAAGAAGCTCGAGGGACAGTCGCGAACACCGGGGAGCTGTTTTTT
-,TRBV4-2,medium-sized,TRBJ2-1,CASSQLGHEQFF,TGTGCCAGCAGCCAATTAGGGCATGAGCAGTTCTTC
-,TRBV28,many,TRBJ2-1,CASSHNDYNEQFF,TGTGCCAGCAGCCACAATGACTACAATGAGCAGTTCTTC
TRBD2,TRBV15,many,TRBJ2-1,CATGPMAGAVDEQFF,TGTGCCACCGGACCCATGGCGGGAGCGGTCGATGAGCAGTTCTTC
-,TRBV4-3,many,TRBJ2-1,CASSPRGAFFDEQFF,TGCGCCAGCAGCCCTAGGGGGGCTTTTTTTGATGAGCAGTTCTTC
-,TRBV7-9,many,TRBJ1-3,CASSRGDSGNTIYF,TGTGCCAGCAGCCGAGGAGACTCTGGAAACACCATATATTTT
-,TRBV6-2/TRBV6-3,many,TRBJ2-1,CASSYVLDLRNEQFF,TGTGCCAGCAGTTACGTCCTAGACTTACGCAATGAGCAGTTCTTC
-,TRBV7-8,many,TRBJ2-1,CASSADTPGSEQFF,TGTGCCAGCAGCGCTGACACCCCTGGCAGTGAGCAGTTCTTC
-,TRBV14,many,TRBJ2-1,CASSQGYNEQFF,TGTGCCAGCAGCCAGGGATACAATGAGCAGTTCTTC
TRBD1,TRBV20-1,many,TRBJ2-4,CSAAQGGGNIQYF,TGCAGTGCCGCCCAAGGGGGCGGGAACATTCAGTACTTC
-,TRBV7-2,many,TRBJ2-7,CASSLTALYEQYF,TGTGCCAGCAGCTTAACGGCGTTATACGAGCAGTACTTC
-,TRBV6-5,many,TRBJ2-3,CASSYSVGDTQYF,TGTGCCAGCAGTTACTCGGTTGGAGATACGCAGTATTTT
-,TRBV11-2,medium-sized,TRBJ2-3,CASGILQGSGTDTQYF,TGTGCCAGCGGAATCCTGCAGGGCAGCGGCACAGATACGCAGTATTTT
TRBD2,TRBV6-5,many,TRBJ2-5,CASSYSGSGILQETQYF,TGTGCCAGCAGTTACAGTGGTAGCGGGATCCTCCAAGAGACCCAGTACTTC
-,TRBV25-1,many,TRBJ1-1,CASSTLGTRSEAFF,TGTGCCAGCAGTACCCTCGGGACACGATCTGAAGCTTTCTTT
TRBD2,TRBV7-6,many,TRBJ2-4,CASSPLAEGIAKNIQYF,TGTGCCAGCAGCCCACTAGCGGAAGGGATAGCCAAAAACATTCAGTACTTC
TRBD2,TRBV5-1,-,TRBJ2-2,CASSVGLAGITGELFF,TGCGCCAGCAGCGTGGGACTAGCGGGAATCACCGGGGAGCTGTTTTTT
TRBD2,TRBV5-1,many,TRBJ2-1,CASSPELAGAVYEQFF,TGCGCCAGCAGCCCCGAACTAGCGGGAGCGGTGTATGAGCAGTTCTTC
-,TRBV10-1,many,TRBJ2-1,CASSESRLQNNEQFF,TGCGCCAGCAGTGAGTCGCGTTTGCAGAACAATGAGCAGTTCTTC